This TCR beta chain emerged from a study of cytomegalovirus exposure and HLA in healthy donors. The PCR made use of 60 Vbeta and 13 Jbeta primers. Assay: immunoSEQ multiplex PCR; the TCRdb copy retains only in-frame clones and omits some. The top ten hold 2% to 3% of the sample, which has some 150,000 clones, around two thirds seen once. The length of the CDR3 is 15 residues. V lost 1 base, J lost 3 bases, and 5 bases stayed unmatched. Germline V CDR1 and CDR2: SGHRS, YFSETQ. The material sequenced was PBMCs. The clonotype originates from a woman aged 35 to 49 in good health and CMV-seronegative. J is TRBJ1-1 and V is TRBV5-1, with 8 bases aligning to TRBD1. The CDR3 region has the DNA TGCGCCAGCAGCTTGACTACAGGGGGTTACACTGAAGCTTTCTTT. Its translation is CASSLTTGGYTEAFF.